What follows is one T cell receptor (beta chain) and its context. What it recognizes is unknown. Produced via immunoSEQ multiplex PCR; TCRdb's table is partial and in-frame only. The sample holds about 240,000 clones, 75% to 90% seen once. This specimen comes from a study of cytomegalovirus exposure and HLA in healthy donors. Across the study: The roughly 130 validation repertoires, a later analysis reported, used the same platform as the roughly 660 repertoires from the first cohort.

Broader study findings: According to a subsequent analysis, TCR clusters from the first cohort were inclined to appear together in the 120 validation repertoires. Through in vitro validation, a few CMV-associated chains were shown to be specific for CMV antigens.

The CDR3 runs to 14 residues. The V and J ends lost 0 bases and 7 bases, in that order; junction bases with no gene match: 4. In germline, CDR1 is SGHTA, CDR2 FQGTGA. The donors were part of the validation cohort of 120 or so subjects. That cohort was separate from the first cohort, which comprised fewer than 800 subjects. This clonotype originated in a young woman in good health and CMV-seropositive. The chain couples TRBV7-3 to TRBJ2-7; 9 bases match TRBD2. The sample comprised PBMCs. The CDR3 loop reads CASSLTAGGQEQYF. CDR3 in DNA: TGTGCCAGCAGCTTAACGGCGGGAGGGCAGGAGCAGTACTTC.